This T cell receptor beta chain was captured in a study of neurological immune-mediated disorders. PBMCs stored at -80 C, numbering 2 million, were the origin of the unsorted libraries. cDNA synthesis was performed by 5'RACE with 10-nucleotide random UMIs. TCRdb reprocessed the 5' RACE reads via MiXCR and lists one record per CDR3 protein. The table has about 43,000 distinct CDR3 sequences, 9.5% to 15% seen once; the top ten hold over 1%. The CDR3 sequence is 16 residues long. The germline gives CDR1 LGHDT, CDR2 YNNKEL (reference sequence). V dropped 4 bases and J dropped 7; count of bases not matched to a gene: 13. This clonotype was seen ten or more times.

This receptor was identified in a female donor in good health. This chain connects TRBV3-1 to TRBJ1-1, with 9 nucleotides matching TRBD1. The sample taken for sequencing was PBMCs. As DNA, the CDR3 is TGTGCCAGCAGCCTCGCAACCAAGGGACAGGGCTTTGAAGCTTTCTTT. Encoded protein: CASSLATKGQGFEAFF.